This is a list of T cell receptor beta chains from one sample in a study of blood T cell repertoires in COVID-19. Profiling relied on immunoSEQ multiplex PCR, and the TCRdb table lists in-frame clones only, not all of them. This table has approximately 120,000 clones, more than 80% appearing once. The sample was peripheral blood. The receptor set was obtained from a woman older than 75 with COVID-19, enrolled during active disease. Both conserved end residues are part of each CDR3. A D gene is named only where the DNA matches it firmly. The size entry is marked missing in some rows and otherwise reads once, few, many or a size class.

NA	14	TRBV18	TRBJ1-2	NA	CASSPSRGGYGYTF	TGTGCCAGCTCACCATCTCGCGGTGGCTATGGCTACACCTTC
NA	15	TRBV19	TRBJ1-5	NA	CASSIGLRGNQPQHF	TGTGCCAGTAGTATTGGTCTCCGGGGCAATCAGCCCCAGCATTTT
NA	17	TRBV28	TRBJ2-2	TRBD2	CASSLRFSGTNTGELFF	TGTGCCAGCAGTCTCAGATTTAGCGGGACGAACACCGGGGAGCTGTTTTTT
NA	15	TRBV19	TRBJ2-3	TRBD2	CASRNPGTRADTQYF	TGTGCCAGTAGAAACCCCGGGACTAGAGCAGATACGCAGTATTTT
NA	14	TRBV6-5	TRBJ1-6	TRBD1	CASTTGQVNSPLHF	TGTGCCAGCACGACGGGACAGGTCAATTCACCCCTCCACTTT
NA	14	TRBV6-6	TRBJ1-1	NA	CASSYGRVNTEAFF	TGTGCCAGCAGTTACGGGCGGGTGAACACTGAAGCTTTCTTT
NA	16	TRBV28	TRBJ1-2	TRBD1	CASSSFTGQGAYGYTF	TGTGCCAGCAGTTCATTTACGGGACAGGGGGCATATGGCTACACCTTC
NA	15	TRBV7-7	TRBJ2-2	NA	CASSAGQGGTGELFF	TGTGCCAGCAGCGCGGGTCAGGGAGGCACCGGGGAGCTGTTTTTT
NA	15	TRBV19	TRBJ1-1	NA	CASSIDLRPNTEAFF	TGTGCCAGTAGTATAGATCTGAGGCCGAACACTGAAGCTTTCTTT
once	15	TRBV6-4	TRBJ2-7	TRBD1	CASSDFGQGVYEQYF	TGTGCCAGCAGTGATTTCGGACAGGGGGTCTACGAGCAGTACTTC
NA	17	TRBV2	TRBJ2-5	TRBD2	CASSELLAGREGETQYF	TGTGCCAGCAGTGAACTGTTAGCCGGCAGGGAGGGAGAGACCCAGTACTTC
NA	16	TRBV5-1	TRBJ2-7	TRBD1	CASSLEAGGKGYEQYF	TGCGCCAGCAGCTTGGAGGCAGGGGGTAAAGGTTACGAGCAGTACTTC
NA	14	TRBV24-1	TRBJ2-2	NA	CATAGGGGTGELFF	TGTGCCACCGCCGGGGGAGGAGGAACCGGGGAGCTGTTTTTT
NA	15	TRBV6-2/TRBV6-3	TRBJ2-2	NA	CASSYSLVNTGELFF	TGTGCCAGCAGTTACTCCCTAGTGAACACCGGGGAGCTGTTTTTT
NA	15	TRBV15	TRBJ2-2	TRBD2	CATSRGAGGPGELFF	TGTGCCACCAGCAGAGGAGCGGGAGGGCCCGGGGAGCTGTTTTTT
NA	13	TRBV4-3	TRBJ2-7	NA	CASSQEQGVEQYF	TGCGCCAGCAGCCAAGAACAGGGTGTCGAGCAGTACTTC
NA	14	TRBV7-2	TRBJ2-7	NA	CASSLSRPQGGQYF	TGTGCCAGCAGCTTAAGTAGGCCCCAGGGCGGGCAGTACTTC
NA	14	TRBV30	TRBJ2-1	NA	CAWSPRSPHNEQFF	TGTGCCTGGAGTCCTAGGTCCCCACACAATGAGCAGTTCTTC
once	12	TRBV6-2/TRBV6-3	TRBJ2-7	NA	CASSYSSGHPSF	TGTGCCAGCAGTTACTCATCGGGACACCCGTCCTTC
NA	16	TRBV7-2	TRBJ1-2	NA	CASSSNRRVGGYGYTF	TGTGCCAGCAGCTCGAACAGGAGGGTGGGCGGCTATGGCTACACCTTC
NA	16	TRBV23-1	TRBJ1-1	NA	CASSQGDTELNTEAFF	TGCGCCAGCAGTCAAGGGGACACCGAGTTGAACACTGAAGCTTTCTTT
NA	14	TRBV7-6	TRBJ2-5	NA	CASARKQGLETQYF	TGTGCCAGCGCTAGAAAACAGGGATTGGAGACCCAGTACTTC
once	14	TRBV9	TRBJ1-2	NA	CASSIPPGHRGYTF	TGTGCCAGCAGCATCCCCCCGGGACACCGTGGCTACACCTTC
NA	14	TRBV19	TRBJ1-4	TRBD1	CASSSTGYSEKLFF	TGTGCCAGTAGTTCGACAGGGTATAGTGAAAAACTGTTTTTT
few	13	TRBV14	TRBJ1-2	NA	CASSQDYSHGYTF	TGTGCCAGCAGCCAAGACTACTCCCATGGCTACACCTTC
NA	11	TRBV20-1	TRBJ1-5	NA	CSAKGGEPQHF	TGCAGTGCTAAGGGCGGGGAGCCCCAGCATTTT
NA	14	TRBV19	TRBJ2-7	NA	CASSIVTGTYEQYF	TGTGCCAGTAGTATAGTCACAGGAACCTACGAGCAGTACTTC
NA	14	TRBV28	TRBJ2-7	NA	CASSLGGLGYEQYF	TGTGCCAGCAGTTTAGGGGGACTTGGTTACGAGCAGTACTTC
NA	17	TRBV4-2	TRBJ2-1	TRBD1	CASSQGIRDRAYNEQFF	TGTGCCAGCAGCCAAGGGATCCGGGACAGGGCCTACAATGAGCAGTTCTTC
NA	11	TRBV25-1	TRBJ2-5	NA	CASSGDETQYF	TGTGCCAGCAGTGGCGATGAGACCCAGTACTTC
NA	13	TRBV6-5	TRBJ1-5	NA	CASSYDRTQPQHF	TGTGCCAGCAGCTATGACAGGACTCAGCCCCAGCATTTT
NA	15	TRBV11-3	TRBJ2-2	TRBD1	CASSVTGAGTGELFF	TGTGCCAGCAGCGTTACAGGGGCTGGCACCGGGGAGCTGTTTTTT
NA	15	TRBV21-1	TRBJ2-2	NA	CASKSGTENIGELFF	TGTGCCAGCAAATCCGGGACAGAAAACATTGGGGAGCTGTTTTTT
NA	16	TRBV6-5	TRBJ2-7	NA	CASSYSSAVPTYEQYF	TGTGCCAGCAGTTACTCTAGCGCCGTCCCTACCTACGAGCAGTACTTC
once	14	TRBV28	TRBJ1-1	NA	CASNTPRQRQQAFF	TGTGCCAGCAACACCCCGAGACAACGACAGCAGGCTTTCTTT
NA	14	TRBV28	TRBJ2-1	NA	CASSLPGPYNEQFF	TGTGCCAGCAGTTTACCTGGGCCCTACAATGAGCAGTTCTTC
NA	13	TRBV19	TRBJ2-5	NA	CASSSLAAETQYF	TGTGCCAGTAGTAGCCTTGCGGCGGAGACCCAGTACTTC
NA	16	TRBV18	TRBJ2-1	NA	CASSPGGPGSYNEQFF	TGTGCCAGCTCACCTGGGGGCCCGGGCTCCTACAATGAGCAGTTCTTC
NA	15	TRBV2	TRBJ2-5	TRBD2	CASSELAGSQETQYF	TGTGCCAGCAGTGAACTAGCGGGATCACAAGAGACCCAGTACTTC
once	16	TRBV19	TRBJ1-6	TRBD1	CASSLMGGQGNSPLHF	TGTGCCAGTAGTCTCATGGGGGGACAGGGGAATTCACCCCTCCACTTT
NA	16	TRBV7-2	TRBJ2-3	TRBD2	CASSGGLAGGADTQYF	TGTGCCAGCAGCGGGGGACTAGCGGGAGGTGCTGATACGCAGTATTTT